This entry features one T cell receptor (beta chain) sequence. Its antigen is undetermined. CDR1 and CDR2 from the germline V gene are SGHTA and FQGTGA. This CDR3 is built from 17 residues. V shed 6 bases and J 2 bases; nucleotides not matched to a gene: 12. Measured with immunoSEQ multiplex PCR; TCRdb has only the in-frame clones, and not every one. The sample contains about 85,000 clones, about 89% of which appear only once. The entry originates in a study of identifying expanded T cells in peripheral blood. Broader study findings: Technical replicates showed about 1.1 changed clones; two weeks around 15; four weeks 19.

This sequence joins TRBV7-3 and TRBJ2-3, with 9 bases matching TRBD2. This clonotype was obtained from a person aged 18 to 75 in good health. The specimen sequenced was blood. CDR3 sequence reads: CASSPQPGLAVTDTQYF. The DNA of the CDR3 is TGTGCCAGCAGTCCCCAGCCGGGACTAGCAGTCACAGATACGCAGTATTTT. Full variable domain (rest looked up from reference TRBV7-3 and TRBJ2-3): GAGVSQTPSNKVTEKGKYVELRCDPISGHTALYWYRQSLGQGPEFLIYFQGTGAADDSGLPNDRFFAVRPEGSVSTLKIQRTERGDSAVYLCASSPQPGLAVTDTQYFGPGTRLTVL.